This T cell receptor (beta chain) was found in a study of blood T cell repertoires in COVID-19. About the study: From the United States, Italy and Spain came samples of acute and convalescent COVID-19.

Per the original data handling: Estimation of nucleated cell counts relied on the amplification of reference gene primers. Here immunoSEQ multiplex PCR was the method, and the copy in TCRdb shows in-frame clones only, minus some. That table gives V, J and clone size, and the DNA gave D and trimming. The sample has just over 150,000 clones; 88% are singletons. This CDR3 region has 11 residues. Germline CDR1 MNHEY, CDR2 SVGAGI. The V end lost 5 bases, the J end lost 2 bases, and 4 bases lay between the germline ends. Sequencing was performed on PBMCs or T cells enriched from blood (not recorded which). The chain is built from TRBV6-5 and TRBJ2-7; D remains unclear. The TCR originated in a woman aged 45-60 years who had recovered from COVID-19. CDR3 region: CASSITYEQYF. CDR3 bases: TGTGCCAGCAGTATCACCTACGAGCAGTACTTC.